A single sample gave rise to the 27 T cell receptor beta chains below, sequenced in a study of blood T cell repertoires in COVID-19. Assay: immunoSEQ multiplex PCR; the TCRdb copy retains only in-frame clones and omits some. The table shows about 210,000 clones, with about 91% occurring only once. Sequenced material: PBMCs or T cells enriched from blood (not recorded which). Every receptor here comes from a woman aged 40 to 49 with acute COVID-19.

The chain employs TRBV19 and TRBJ2-5, with 8 bases fitting TRBD1. Germline V gives CDR1 LNHDA, CDR2 SQIVND (reference sequence). J lost 3 bases, V lost 5 bases, and 5 bases had no gene match. The CDR3 totals 14 residues. The CDR3 DNA reads as TGTGCCAGTAGTTCGCAGGGGGCGGAAGAGACCCAGTACTTC. It encodes CASSSQGAEETQYF.

The chain recombines TRBV5-8 with TRBJ2-7; D gene ambiguous. Germline assignment: CDR1 SGHTS and CDR2 YDEGEE. V dropped 6 bases and J dropped 4 bases, with 11 bases sitting between them. There are 12 residues in the CDR3. The CDR3 here is CASTGSIYEQYV. In DNA, the CDR3 is TGTGCCAGCACAGGATCAATATACGAGCAGTACGTC.

In regard to this clone: This sample includes further DNA sequences coding for the same CDR3. The chain couples TRBV19 to TRBJ1-5; 9 nucleotides align to TRBD1. The V segment lost 8 bases and the J segment 0 bases; nucleotides outside the gene matches: 8. Germline assignment: CDR1 LNHDA and CDR2 SQIVND (reference sequence). The CDR3 contains 16 residues. CDR3 coding DNA: TGTGCCAGTTCCCTCGGGACAGGGAATAGCAATCAGCCCCAGCATTTT. Translating gives CASSLGTGNSNQPQHF.

V usage is TRBV12-3 or TRBV12-4 and J usage is TRBJ1-2; possible D gene TRBD1, 5 bases. The V gene lost 7 bases and the J gene lost 4 bases, with 13 bases spanning the gap. This CDR3 has 13 amino acids. CDR3 sequence reads: CASNYQGSYGYTF. CDR3 sequence (DNA): TGTGCCAGCAATTACCAGGGTTCCTATGGCTACACCTTC.

This clone was seen just once. CDR3 sequence: CASSLVAGGTGELFF. The CDR3 nucleotides are TGTGCCAGCAGCTTAGTCGCAGGGGGCACCGGGGAGCTGTTTTTT. This chain joins TRBV7-9 and TRBJ2-2, with TRBD1 matching over 7 bases. V lost 1 base, J lost 4 bases, and 3 bases stayed unmatched. This CDR3 is 15 amino acids long. CDR1 and CDR2 (germline): SEHNR, FQNEAQ (reference sequence). Filled out from reference TRBV7-9 and TRBJ2-2, the complete variable domain reads DTGVSQNPRHKITKRGQNVTFRCDPISEHNRLYWYRQTLGQGPEFLTYFQNEAQLEKSRLLSDRFSAERPKGSFSTLEIQRTEQGDSAMYLCASSLVAGGTGELFFGEGSRLTVL.

The rearrangement uses TRBV7-2 and TRBJ2-2; 11 bases are a match to TRBD2. CDR3 size: 16 residues. The ends lost 3 bases at V and 4 bases at J; junction bases unmatched: 4. Germline V lookup: CDR1 SGHTA, CDR2 FQGNSA. CDR3 sequence: CASSFLAGGPTGELFF. The CDR3 DNA is TGTGCCAGCAGCTTTCTAGCGGGGGGACCCACCGGGGAGCTGTTTTTT.

The genes are TRBV5-1 and TRBJ2-7; 11 nucleotides agree with TRBD2. This CDR3 is built from 17 residues. V lost 7 bases to trimming and J lost 2 bases; unmatched junction nucleotides: 14. CDR1 and CDR2 from the germline V gene are SGHRS and YFSETQ. The DNA for the CDR3 is TGCGCCAGCCCTACCATAAATCTAGCGGGAGGCGCCTACGAGCAGTACGTC. The encoded protein is CASPTINLAGGAYEQYV.

The chain links TRBV2 to TRBJ2-3; 15 bases line up with TRBD2. The germline CDR1 and CDR2 sequences are SNHLY and FYNNEI. Trimming at V came to 4 bases and at J to 4 bases, leaving 6 bases not matched to a gene. The CDR3 covers 17 residues. The CDR3 DNA reads TGTGCCAGCAGTGCGGGGACTAGCGGGAGGAGGTCAGATACGCAGTATTTT. Its protein product is CASSAGTSGRRSDTQYF. Filled out from reference TRBV2 and TRBJ2-3, the complete variable domain reads EPEVTQTPSHQVTQMGQEVILRCVPISNHLYFYWYRQILGQKVEFLVSFYNNEISEKSEIFDDQFSVERPDGSNFTLKIRSTKLEDSAMYFCASSAGTSGRRSDTQYFGPGTRLTVL.

This clone showed up just a few times. The chain couples TRBV5-1 to TRBJ1-3; D perhaps matches TRBD1 (6 bases). V was clipped by 2 bases and J by 2 bases, with 20 bases between them. The CDR3 is 18 residues long. The germline CDR1 and CDR2 sequences are SGHRS and YFSETQ. In DNA form, the CDR3 reads TGCGCCAGCAGCTTTTCATGGGGAGAGGGGACACCTGGAAACACCATATATTTT. Amino acids: CASSFSWGEGTPGNTIYF.

Only one count was recorded for this clone. The chain combines TRBV6-5 with TRBJ1-1, with D possibly being TRBD1 (6 bases). This CDR3 comprises 14 residues. Trimming shortened V by 5 bases and J by 1 base, and 11 bases separated the two germline ends. Germline CDR1 MNHEY, CDR2 SVGAGI. As DNA, the CDR3 is TGTGCCAGCAGTCCCGGACAGTGGAACACTGAAGCTTTCTTT. Translation gives CASSPGQWNTEAFF.

This clone came up a few times. J is TRBJ2-7 and V is TRBV7-8, with 7 nucleotides matching TRBD1. J lost 3 bases, V lost 2 bases, and 7 bases had no gene match. The CDR3 covers 15 residues. CDR1 is SGHVS, CDR2 FQNEAQ, per germline. CDR3 nucleotide sequence: TGTGCCAGCAGCTTAAATAGGGACAGTCACTACGAGCAGTACTTC. It yields the protein CASSLNRDSHYEQYF.

V gene TRBV12-3 or TRBV12-4 combines with J gene TRBJ1-3; D call uncertain. With 5 bases removed from V and 6 bases from J, the gap between germline ends came to 8 bases. The CDR3 length is 12 residues. The CDR3, as DNA: TGTGCCAGCAGTCCGGAGCAAAACACCATATATTTT. The encoded protein is CASSPEQNTIYF.

This clone was seen more than once but under ten times. This rearrangement joins TRBV5-4 to TRBJ1-5; TRBD1 is a possible D gene (6 bases). The CDR3 contains 14 residues. The germline V and J ends were trimmed by 0 bases and 6 bases, with 10 bases remaining between them. Germline CDR1 SGHNT, CDR2 YYREEE (reference sequence). CDR3 region: CASSLGGRGQPQHF. CDR3 coding DNA: TGTGCCAGCAGCTTGGGGGGGCGCGGTCAGCCCCAGCATTTT.

The J gene is TRBJ1-3, the V gene TRBV4-3; D ambiguous. CDR3 size: 13 residues. Trimming took off 4 bases at V and 3 bases at J, with 7 bases between the two ends. CDR1 is LGHNA, CDR2 YSLEER, per germline. For the CDR3, the DNA is TGCGCCAGCAGCCCGGTTGATGGAAACACCATATATTTT. Translating it yields CASSPVDGNTIYF.

The V gene is TRBV10-1, the J gene TRBJ2-3; D remains unclear. Trimming shortened V by 4 bases and J by 5 bases, and 13 bases separated the two germline ends. From germline, CDR1 is WNHNN and CDR2 SYGVQD (reference sequence). This CDR3 region has 14 residues. This CDR3 is CASSGTEAGDTQYF. In DNA form, the CDR3 reads TGCGCCAGCAGTGGCACAGAAGCAGGAGATACGCAGTATTTT.

The chain joins TRBV2 to TRBJ1-1, with D perhaps matching TRBD1 (6 bases). Germline V gene lookup returns CDR1 SNHLY and CDR2 FYNNEI. V lost 6 bases and J lost 3, with 17 bases in between. This CDR3 contains 15 residues. The CDR3 DNA reads TGTGCCAGCAGCCCCGGACAGAATAGATACACTGAAGCTTTCTTT. Translated: CASSPGQNRYTEAFF.

The rearrangement joins TRBV2 to TRBJ1-1; maybe TRBD1 (5 bases). Germline CDR1 reads SNHLY; CDR2 reads FYNNEI. V lost 6 bases to trimming and J lost 8 bases, with 19 bases between them. The length of the CDR3 is 14 residues. Here the CDR3 reads CASSTGTEWVEAFF. The CDR3 DNA reads TGTGCCAGCAGCACCGGGACTGAATGGGTAGAAGCTTTCTTT.

The chain joins TRBV7-9 to TRBJ1-2; 7 bases align to TRBD1. V trimming: 3 bases; J trimming: 4 bases; junction bases outside the gene matches: 8. The CDR3 is 15 amino acids. Germline values: CDR1 SEHNR, CDR2 FQNEAQ (reference sequence). The CDR3 loop is CASSLRQGRGYGYTF. DNA for the CDR3: TGTGCCAGCAGCTTGCGACAGGGTCGGGGCTATGGCTACACCTTC.

This sequence joins TRBV5-5 and TRBJ1-2; perhaps TRBD1 as D (5 bases). The germline V and J ends were trimmed by 4 bases and 2 bases, with 9 bases remaining between them. Germline assignment: CDR1 SGHKS and CDR2 YYEKEE (reference sequence). This CDR3 is 13 amino acids long. The CDR3 bases are TGTGCCAGCAGCCGACAGACGAACTATGGCTACACCTTC. Protein sequence: CASSRQTNYGYTF.

The gene calls are TRBV30 and TRBJ1-5, with 8 bases fitting TRBD1. The CDR3 loop spans 15 amino acids. Per germline, CDR1 GTSNPN and CDR2 SVGIG (reference sequence). V shed 2 bases, J shed 3 bases, and the junction held 6 bases outside the gene matches. CDR3 amino acids: CAWSRGQAFNQPQHF. The CDR3 bases are TGTGCCTGGAGTAGGGGACAGGCGTTCAATCAGCCCCAGCATTTT.

V is TRBV7-2 and J is TRBJ1-5; D gene unclear. The CDR3 has 13 residues. V was clipped by 3 bases and J by 3 bases, with 6 bases between them. Germline V CDR1 and CDR2: SGHTA, FQGNSA. The CDR3 loop reads CASSFGLNQPQHF. The CDR3 DNA follows: TGTGCCAGCAGCTTCGGTCTCAATCAGCCCCAGCATTTT.

This CDR3 is CASSRGLYNEQFF. The CDR3 DNA reads as TGTGCCAGCAGCCGCGGATTGTACAATGAGCAGTTCTTC. The V gene is TRBV14, the J gene TRBJ2-1; D gene uncertain. CDR1 and CDR2 from the germline V gene are SGHDN and FVKESK. Trimming stripped 4 bases from V and 4 bases from J, with 8 bases between. The CDR3 has 13 amino acids.

J is TRBJ2-7 and V is TRBV10-2, with TRBD2 matching 9 bases. In germline, CDR1 is WSHSY, CDR2 SAAADI. CDR3 length: 13 residues. CDR3 in amino acids: CATRASGTVEQYV. The CDR3 DNA is TGCGCAACCCGGGCTAGCGGGACGGTGGAGCAGTACGTC.

This sequence joins TRBV24-1 and TRBJ2-1; weak D call: TRBD2 (5 bases). The V gene lost 4 bases and the J gene lost 10 bases, with 10 bases spanning the gap. CDR1 is KGHDR and CDR2 is SFDVKD in the germline V gene. This CDR3 contains 12 residues. CDR3 in amino acids: CATSDVAREQFF. Written as DNA, the CDR3 is TGTGCCACCAGTGACGTAGCGCGGGAGCAGTTCTTC.

The chain carries TRBV4-2 and TRBJ1-1; D remains ambiguous. Germline CDR1 LGHNA, CDR2 YNFKEQ. The V gene lost 0 bases and the J gene lost 5 bases, with 4 bases spanning the gap. The CDR3 consists of 12 residues. CDR3 sequence (DNA): TGTGCCAGCAGCCAAGACCGGACTGAAGCTTTCTTT. This translates into CASSQDRTEAFF.

The chain has TRBV4-1 and TRBJ1-2; D is possibly TRBD1 (5 bases). With 4 bases removed from V and 7 bases from J, the gap between germline ends came to 16 bases. In germline, CDR1 is MGHRA, CDR2 YSYEKL. The CDR3 sequence is 14 residues long. Here the CDR3 DNA reads TGCGCCAGCAGCCCCAACCAGGGTTCGGGTGGCTACACCTTC. This sequence encodes CASSPNQGSGGYTF.

This chain joins TRBV4-3 and TRBJ2-1; 10 bases fit TRBD2. The CDR3 consists of 17 residues. Trimming took 3 bases from V and 5 from J; bases not matched to a gene: 10. Germline loops: CDR1 LGHNA, CDR2 YSLEER. CDR3 DNA sequence: TGCGCCAGCAGCCAGGAAATACTAGCGGGAAGCCACAATGAGCAGTTCTTC. Protein sequence: CASSQEILAGSHNEQFF.